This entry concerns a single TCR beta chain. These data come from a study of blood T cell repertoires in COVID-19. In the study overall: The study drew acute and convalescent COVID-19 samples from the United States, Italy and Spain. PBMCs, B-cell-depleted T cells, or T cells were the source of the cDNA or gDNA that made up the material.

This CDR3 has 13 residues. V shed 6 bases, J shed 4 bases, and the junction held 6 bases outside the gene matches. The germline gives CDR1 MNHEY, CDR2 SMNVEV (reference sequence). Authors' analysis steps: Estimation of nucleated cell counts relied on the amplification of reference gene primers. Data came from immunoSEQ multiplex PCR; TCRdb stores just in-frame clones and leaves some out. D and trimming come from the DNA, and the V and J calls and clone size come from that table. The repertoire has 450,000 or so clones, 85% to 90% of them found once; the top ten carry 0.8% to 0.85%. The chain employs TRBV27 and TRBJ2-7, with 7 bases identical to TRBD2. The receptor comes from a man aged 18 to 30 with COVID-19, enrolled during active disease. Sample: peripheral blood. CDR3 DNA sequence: TGTGCCAGCAGAGCCGCGGGAGCGTACGAGCAGTACTTC. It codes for CASRAAGAYEQYF.